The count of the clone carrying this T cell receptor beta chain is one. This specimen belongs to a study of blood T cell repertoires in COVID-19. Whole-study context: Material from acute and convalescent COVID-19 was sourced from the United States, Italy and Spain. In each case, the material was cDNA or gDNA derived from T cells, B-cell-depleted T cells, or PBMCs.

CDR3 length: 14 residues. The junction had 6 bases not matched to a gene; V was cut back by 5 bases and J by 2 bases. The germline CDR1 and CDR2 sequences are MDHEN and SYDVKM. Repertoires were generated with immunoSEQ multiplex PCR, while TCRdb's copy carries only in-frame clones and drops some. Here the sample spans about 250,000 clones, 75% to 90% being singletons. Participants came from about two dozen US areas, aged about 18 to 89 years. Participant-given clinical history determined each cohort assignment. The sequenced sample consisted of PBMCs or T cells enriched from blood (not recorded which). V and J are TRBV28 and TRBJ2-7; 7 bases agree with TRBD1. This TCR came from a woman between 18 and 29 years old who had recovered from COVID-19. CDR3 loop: CASSKRDRTYEQYF. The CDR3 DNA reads TGTGCCAGCAGTAAACGGGACAGAACCTACGAGCAGTACTTC. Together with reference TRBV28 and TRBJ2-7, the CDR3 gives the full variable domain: DVKVTQSSRYLVKRTGEKVFLECVQDMDHENMFWYRQDPGLGLRLIYFSYDVKMKEKGDIPEGYSVSREKKERFSLILESASTNQTSMYLCASSKRDRTYEQYFGPGTRLTVT.